This T cell receptor (beta chain) was identified in a study of read filtering for tumor transcriptome and immune sequencing. Across the study: Among patients, 17 to 20 were male and about 15 female, aged 47 to 80 (mean about 69).

From germline, CDR1 is SNHLY and CDR2 FYNNEI. The CDR3 is 15 amino acids. Trimming cost V 6 bases and J 0 bases; bases outside gene matches: 8. This clonotype occurred many times. Molecular barcoded adaptors covering alpha/delta and beta/gamma chains were used on approximately 400 ng RNA. TCRdb processed the reads anew with MiXCR; each CDR3 protein has one entry. The sample includes about 86,000 distinct CDR3 sequences, about 12% of them seen just once. This sequence joins TRBV2 and TRBJ2-7; TRBD1 matches at 7 bases. Sequenced input: a population of CD138-negative cells sorted from bone marrow. The clonotype comes from a donor at least 40 years old with multiple myeloma. The CDR3 region is CASRQQGLGSYEQYF. The CDR3 nucleotides read TGTGCCAGCAGACAACAGGGGTTGGGCTCCTACGAGCAGTACTTC.